This T cell receptor beta chain came from a study of CD8+CD57+ T cells in acquired aplastic anemia (dated 2018 in TCRdb). In the study overall: A mean of about 3.2 ug of DNA, ranging from about 0.17 to 30 ug, was extracted from sorted CD4+ and CD8+ cells. Healthy donor samples averaged roughly 9.9 million reads for CD4+ and approximately 11 million for CD8+ cells.

Overall study outcomes, separate from this receptor: Nearly 30 CD8+ CDR3 sequences were found in both patients and controls but appeared to be highly expressed in patients and within the immunodominant clones of the patients. CD8+ Simpson's diversity did not differ significantly between patients and healthy controls (P=0.060).

From the cysteine up to the phenylalanine, the CDR3 has a length of 15 residues. The CDR3 DNA has 45 bases and is translated from base 1. CDR1 and CDR2 (SGDLS, YYNGEE) derive from the germline V gene. TCR repertoires of sorted CD4+ and CD8+ blood T cells from severe aplastic anemia patients and healthy subjects were deep-sequenced in the study. Ficoll-Paque density gradient centrifugation was used to isolate peripheral blood mononuclear cells. Before DNA extraction, CD4+ and CD8+ T cells were sorted by FACS or by magnetic beads. Genomic DNA was used as template for profiling of TCR beta VDJ combinations and CDR3 sequences. An Illumina HiSeq 2000 was used for TCR repertoire sequencing. In the source study's methods: TRBV/TRBJ rearrangement plots, CDR3 size and DJ length profiles, and Simpson's diversity index were used to assess repertoires. The most abundant DNA sequence in the deep sequencing data was defined as the immunodominant clone. CDR3 amino acid sequences were checked for sharing between subjects and were compared against published repertoires and the VDJdb database. TCRdb's own reprocessing of the public reads used fastp at Q25 and MiXCR and kept productive beta chains. Every distinct CDR3 protein forms one entry, paired with its most common genes and DNA. TCRdb's processing, not the authors' own work, is the source of the V and J calls. Across this sample there are 350,000 to 450,000 distinct CDR3 sequences, with about two thirds seen only once. The top ten clonotypes cover less than 4% of the sample.

Turning to this clonotype: Which antigen it targets is not known. One junction end disagrees with the germline gene, perhaps due to a read error.

The receptor chain draws on TRBV9 and TRBJ2-5, with 8 central nucleotides matching TRBD1. Material for sequencing was sorted CD4+, CD8+, or CD8+CD57+ T cells (not recorded which) from PBMCs. The TCR comes from a human donor in good health, serving as a control. Here the CDR3 is given as CASSVSGTGQETQYF. The DNA reads TGTGCCAGTAGCGTTTCCGGGACAGGACAAGAGACCCAGTACTTC.